The present TCR beta chain was sequenced within a study of blood T cell repertoires in COVID-19. The assay was immunoSEQ multiplex PCR, and TCRdb's table has in-frame clones only and misses some. The data hold around 210,000 clones, with approximately 80% observed a single time. The origin of this receptor is a human donor in a cohort sampled during active COVID-19. The source material was peripheral blood.

CDR3 residues: CASSLRQHSSGNTIYF. CDR3 in DNA: TGTGCCAGCAGCCTACGACAGCATAGCTCTGGAAACACCATATATTTT. The chain employs TRBV13 and TRBJ1-3, with D possibly TRBD1 on 5 matching bases. This CDR3 contains 16 residues. Trimming took 5 bases from V and 0 from J, leaving 14 bases between them. Germline CDR1 reads PRHDT; CDR2 reads FYEKMQ (reference sequence).